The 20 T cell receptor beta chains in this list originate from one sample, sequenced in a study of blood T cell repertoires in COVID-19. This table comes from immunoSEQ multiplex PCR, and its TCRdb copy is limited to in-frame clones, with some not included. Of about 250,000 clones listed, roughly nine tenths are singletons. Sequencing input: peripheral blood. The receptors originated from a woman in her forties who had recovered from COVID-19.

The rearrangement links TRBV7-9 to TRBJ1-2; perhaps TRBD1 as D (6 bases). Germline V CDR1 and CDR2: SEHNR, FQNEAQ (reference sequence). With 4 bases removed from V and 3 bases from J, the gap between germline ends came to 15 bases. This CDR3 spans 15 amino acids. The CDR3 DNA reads TGTGCCAGCAGCTGGCCAGGGGCGAGTGACTATGGCTACACCTTC. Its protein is CASSWPGASDYGYTF.

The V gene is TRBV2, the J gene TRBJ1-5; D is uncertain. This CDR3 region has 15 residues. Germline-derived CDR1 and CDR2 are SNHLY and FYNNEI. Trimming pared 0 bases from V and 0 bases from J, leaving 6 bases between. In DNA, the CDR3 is TGTGCCAGCAGTGAAGCGACTCTTAGCAATCAGCCCCAGCATTTT. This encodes CASSEATLSNQPQHF.

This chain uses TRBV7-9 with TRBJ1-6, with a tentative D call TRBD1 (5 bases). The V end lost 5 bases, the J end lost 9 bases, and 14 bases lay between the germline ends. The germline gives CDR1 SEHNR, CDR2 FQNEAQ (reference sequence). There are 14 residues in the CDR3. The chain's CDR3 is CASSEDSVGSPLHF. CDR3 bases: TGTGCCAGCAGCGAAGACAGCGTGGGTTCACCCCTCCACTTT.

CDR3 DNA: TGTGCCAGCAGTTACCGGAGGGAGTCCTACGAGCAGTACTTC. The encoded protein is CASSYRRESYEQYF. This chain connects TRBV6-5 to TRBJ2-7; weak D call: TRBD2 (6 bases). From germline, CDR1 is MNHEY and CDR2 SVGAGI. V was pared by 2 bases and J by 1 base, with 9 bases between. This CDR3 region has 14 residues.

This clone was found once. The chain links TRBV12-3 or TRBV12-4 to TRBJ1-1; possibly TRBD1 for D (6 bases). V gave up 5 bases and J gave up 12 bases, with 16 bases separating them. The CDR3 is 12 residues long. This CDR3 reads CASSPDSSESFF. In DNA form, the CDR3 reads TGTGCCAGCAGTCCGGACAGCTCCGAATCTTTCTTT.

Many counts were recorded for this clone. DNA of the CDR3: TGCGCCAGCAGCCCCTTTCCGGAGGGGCTGGGGTTCTTC. Protein sequence: CASSPFPEGLGFF. This chain links TRBV5-1 with TRBJ2-1, with a weak D call TRBD2 (6 bases). Germline assignment: CDR1 SGHRS and CDR2 YFSETQ. V lost 4 bases and J 15 bases, leaving 20 bases between the germline ends. The CDR3 consists of 13 residues. The entire variable domain, with the rest obtained from reference TRBV5-1 and TRBJ2-1, is as follows: KAGVTQTPRYLIKTRGQQVTLSCSPISGHRSVSWYQQTPGQGLQFLFEYFSETQRNKGNFPGRFSGRQFSNSRSEMNVSTLELGDSALYLCASSPFPEGLGFFGPGTRLTVL.

CDR3 nucleotides: TGTGCCAGCAGTTACCTCGGTTCACCCCTCCACTTT. Protein sequence: CASSYLGSPLHF. The chain is built from TRBV6-2 or TRBV6-3 and TRBJ1-6; D remains unclear. The germline V gene encodes CDR1 MNHEY and CDR2 SVGEGT. V was trimmed by 2 bases and J by 9 bases, leaving 5 bases between them. CDR3 length equals 12 residues.

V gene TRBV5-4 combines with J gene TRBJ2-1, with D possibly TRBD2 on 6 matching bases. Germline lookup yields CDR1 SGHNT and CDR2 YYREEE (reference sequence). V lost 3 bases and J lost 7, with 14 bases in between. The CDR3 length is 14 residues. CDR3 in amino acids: CASSSSRDWNEQFF. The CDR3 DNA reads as TGTGCCAGCAGCTCGTCCCGGGACTGGAATGAGCAGTTCTTC.

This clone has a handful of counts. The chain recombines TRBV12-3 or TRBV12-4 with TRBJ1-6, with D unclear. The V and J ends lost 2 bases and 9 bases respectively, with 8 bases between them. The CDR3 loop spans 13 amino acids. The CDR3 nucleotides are TGTGCCAGCAGTTTATCTTCGGGTTCACCCCTCCACTTT. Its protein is CASSLSSGSPLHF.

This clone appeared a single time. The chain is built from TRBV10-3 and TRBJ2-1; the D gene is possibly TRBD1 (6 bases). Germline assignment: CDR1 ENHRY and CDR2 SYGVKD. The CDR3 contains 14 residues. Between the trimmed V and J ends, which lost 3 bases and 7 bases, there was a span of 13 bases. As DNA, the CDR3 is TGTGCCATCAGTGATAAGGGGGACCGGAATGAGCAGTTCTTC. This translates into CAISDKGDRNEQFF.

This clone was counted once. CDR3 sequence reads: CASIRPRRALVTFF. The CDR3 DNA reads as TGTGCCAGCATCCGACCCCGGAGGGCACTAGTAACGTTCTTC. The chain has TRBV2 and TRBJ2-1, with D possibly being TRBD2 (6 bases). Trimming removed 7 bases at V and 15 bases at J, with 25 bases between. The CDR3 is 14 amino acids. The germline V gene has CDR1 SNHLY and CDR2 FYNNEI.

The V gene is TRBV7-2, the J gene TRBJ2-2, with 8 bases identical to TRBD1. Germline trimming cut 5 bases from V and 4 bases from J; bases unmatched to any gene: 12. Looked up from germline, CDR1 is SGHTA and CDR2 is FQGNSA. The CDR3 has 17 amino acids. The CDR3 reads CASSPRRQGPGTGELFF. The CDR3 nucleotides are TGTGCCAGCAGCCCGAGACGACAGGGGCCGGGCACCGGGGAGCTGTTTTTT. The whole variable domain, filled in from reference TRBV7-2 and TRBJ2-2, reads GAGVSQSPSNKVTEKGKDVELRCDPISGHTALYWYRQSLGQGLEFLIYFQGNSAPDKSGLPSDRFSAERTGGSVSTLTIQRTQQEDSAVYLCASSPRRQGPGTGELFFGEGSRLTVL.

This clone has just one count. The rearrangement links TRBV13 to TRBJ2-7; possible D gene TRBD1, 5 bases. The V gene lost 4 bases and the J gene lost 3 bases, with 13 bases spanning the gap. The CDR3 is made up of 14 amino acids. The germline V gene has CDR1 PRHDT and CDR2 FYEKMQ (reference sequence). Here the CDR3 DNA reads TGTGCCAGCAGCTCGACCCGGACAAGCTACGAGCAGTACTTC. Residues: CASSSTRTSYEQYF.

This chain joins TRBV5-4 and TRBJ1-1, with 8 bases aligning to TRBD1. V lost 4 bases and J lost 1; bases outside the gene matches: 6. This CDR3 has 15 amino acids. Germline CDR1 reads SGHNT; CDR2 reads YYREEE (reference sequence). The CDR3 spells CASSRPGTGNTEAFF. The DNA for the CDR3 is TGTGCCAGCAGCCGTCCCGGGACAGGGAACACTGAAGCTTTCTTT.

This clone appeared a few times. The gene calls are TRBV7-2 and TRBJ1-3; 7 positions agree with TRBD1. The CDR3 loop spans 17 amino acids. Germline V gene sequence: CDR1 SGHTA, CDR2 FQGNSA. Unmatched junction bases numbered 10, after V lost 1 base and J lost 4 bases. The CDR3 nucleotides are TGTGCCAGCAGCTTAGTGGGGACAGACCTCTTCGGAAACACCATATATTTT. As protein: CASSLVGTDLFGNTIYF.

CDR3 residues: CASSQSGRLGYTF. The DNA for the CDR3 is TGCGCCAGCAGTCAATCTGGCCGTTTAGGCTACACCTTC. The chain combines TRBV23-1 with TRBJ1-2; the D is unclear. TRBV23-1 has ORF status, its function being uncertain. Trimming took off 0 bases at V and 8 bases at J, with 10 bases between the two ends. The CDR3 is 13 amino acids.

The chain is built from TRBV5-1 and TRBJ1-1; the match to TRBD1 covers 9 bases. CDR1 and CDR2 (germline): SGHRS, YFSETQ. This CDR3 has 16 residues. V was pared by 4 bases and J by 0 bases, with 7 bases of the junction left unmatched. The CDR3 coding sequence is TGCGCCAGCAGCCCGGACAGGGGAGGCATGAACACTGAAGCTTTCTTT. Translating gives CASSPDRGGMNTEAFF.

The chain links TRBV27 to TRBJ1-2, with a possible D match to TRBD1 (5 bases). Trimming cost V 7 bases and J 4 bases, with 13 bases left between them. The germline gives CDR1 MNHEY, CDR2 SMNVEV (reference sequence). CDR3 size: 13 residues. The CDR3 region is CASTSGLGYGYTF. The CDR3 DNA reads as TGTGCCAGCACCTCGGGACTAGGCTATGGCTACACCTTC.

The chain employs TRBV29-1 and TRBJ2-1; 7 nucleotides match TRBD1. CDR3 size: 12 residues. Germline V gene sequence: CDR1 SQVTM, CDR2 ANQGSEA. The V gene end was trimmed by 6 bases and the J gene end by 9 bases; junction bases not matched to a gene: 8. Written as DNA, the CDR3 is TGCAGCGTAAGACAGGGATTAGGTGAGCAGTTCTTC. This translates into CSVRQGLGEQFF.

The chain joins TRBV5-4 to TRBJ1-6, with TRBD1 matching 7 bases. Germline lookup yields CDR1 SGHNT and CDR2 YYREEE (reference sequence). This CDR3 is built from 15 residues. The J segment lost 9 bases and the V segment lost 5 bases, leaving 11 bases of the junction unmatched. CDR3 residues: CASSAQTGSSSPLHF. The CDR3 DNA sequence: TGTGCCAGCAGTGCTCAGACAGGGTCCAGTTCACCCCTCCACTTT.